This TCR beta chain derives from a study of T cell responses to AZD1222 COVID-19 vaccine. Study-wide background: Timing groups of about 4 and about 12 weeks for second doses were pooled. Study-wide results and caveats: Targeting of unmutated variant regions was reportedly seen in nearly half of spike-specific TCRs. Seropositive at baseline were only 5 to 7 AZD1222 recipients. Most donors were white British and more were female, and clonal diversity was possibly underestimated.

This clone was observed once. Its specificity is unknown. Sequencing used immunoSEQ multiplex PCR; TCRdb keeps in-frame clones, though not all of them. The sample shows some 140,000 clones, 85% to 95% of them seen only once. Germline CDR1 reads LNHDA; CDR2 reads SQIVND (reference sequence). The CDR3 has 15 residues. Trimming shortened V by 6 bases and J by 0 bases, and 12 bases separated the two germline ends. The chain combines TRBV19 with TRBJ1-5; a possible D gene is TRBD1 (6 bases). The source material was peripheral blood, sampled on day 0 of AZD1222 vaccination. The receptor was isolated from an adult in good health. CDR3 amino acids: CASRGGDTSNQPQHF. For the CDR3, the DNA is TGTGCCAGTAGAGGGGGAGATACTAGCAATCAGCCCCAGCATTTT.